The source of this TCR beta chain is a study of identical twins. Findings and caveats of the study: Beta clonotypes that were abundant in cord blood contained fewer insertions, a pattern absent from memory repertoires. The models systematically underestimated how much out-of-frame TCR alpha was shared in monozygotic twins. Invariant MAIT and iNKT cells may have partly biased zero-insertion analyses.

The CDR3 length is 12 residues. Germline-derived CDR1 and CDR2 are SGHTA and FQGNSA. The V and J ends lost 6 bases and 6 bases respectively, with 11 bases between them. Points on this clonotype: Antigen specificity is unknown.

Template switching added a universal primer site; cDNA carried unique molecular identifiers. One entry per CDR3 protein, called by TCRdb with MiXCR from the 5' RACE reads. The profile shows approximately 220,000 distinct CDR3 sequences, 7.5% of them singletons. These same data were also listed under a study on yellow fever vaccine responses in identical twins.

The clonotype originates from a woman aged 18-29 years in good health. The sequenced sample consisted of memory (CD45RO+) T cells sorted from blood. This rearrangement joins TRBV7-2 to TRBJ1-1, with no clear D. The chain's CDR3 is CASRLNRAEAFF. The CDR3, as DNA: TGTGCCAGCAGATTAAATAGGGCTGAAGCTTTCTTT.